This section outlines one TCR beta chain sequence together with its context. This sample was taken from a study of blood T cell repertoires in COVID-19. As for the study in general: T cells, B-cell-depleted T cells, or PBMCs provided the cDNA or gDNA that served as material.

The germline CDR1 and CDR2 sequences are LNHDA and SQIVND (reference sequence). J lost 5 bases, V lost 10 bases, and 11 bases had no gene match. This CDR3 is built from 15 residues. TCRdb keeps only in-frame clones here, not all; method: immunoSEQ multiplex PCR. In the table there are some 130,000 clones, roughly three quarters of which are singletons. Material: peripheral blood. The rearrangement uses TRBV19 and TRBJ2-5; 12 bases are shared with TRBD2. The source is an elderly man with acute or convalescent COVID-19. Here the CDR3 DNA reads TGTGCCACGGCTAGCGGGGGGGCAAGTTTGGAGACCCAGTACTTC. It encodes CATASGGASLETQYF.